This TCR beta chain was recorded in a study of CDR3 diversity in severe acne. V lost 5 bases, J lost 4 bases, and 20 bases lay in between. Germline assignment: CDR1 SEHNR and CDR2 FQNEAQ (reference sequence). CDR3 length: 17 residues. TCRdb reanalysed the PCR reads using MiXCR and keeps one entry per CDR3 protein. The sample records around 83,000 distinct CDR3 sequences, 45% to 55% being singletons. This chain links TRBV7-9 with TRBJ1-4, with D tentatively TRBD1 (6 bases). Specimen: blood. The source is a male donor with severe acne vulgaris. The DNA of the CDR3 is TGTGCCAGCAGCCCGAGACAGGATGAGGAGGGTAATGAAAAACTGTTTTTT. Encoded protein: CASSPRQDEEGNEKLFF.